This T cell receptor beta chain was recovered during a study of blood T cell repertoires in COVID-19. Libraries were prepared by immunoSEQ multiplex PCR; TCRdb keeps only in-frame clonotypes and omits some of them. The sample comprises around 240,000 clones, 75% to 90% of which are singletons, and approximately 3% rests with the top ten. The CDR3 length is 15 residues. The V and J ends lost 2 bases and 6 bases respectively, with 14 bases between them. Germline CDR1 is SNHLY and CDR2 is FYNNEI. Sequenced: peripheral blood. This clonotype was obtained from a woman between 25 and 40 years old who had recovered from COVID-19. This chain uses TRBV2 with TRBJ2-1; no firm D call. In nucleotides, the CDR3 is TGTGCCAGCAGTGAACCGCCTAGTAGGTTCAATGAGCAGTTCTTC. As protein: CASSEPPSRFNEQFF.